A single sample is the source of the 27 T cell receptor beta chains below, sequenced in a study of blood T cell repertoires in COVID-19. Profiling relied on immunoSEQ multiplex PCR, and the TCRdb table lists in-frame clones only, not all of them. Of some 70,000 clones in the sample, approximately 92% were seen once. The sample comprised peripheral blood. The receptors were sampled from a man aged 45-65 years with active COVID-19.

The rearrangement links TRBV5-1 to TRBJ2-3, with 11 bases lining up with TRBD1. Losses at the gene ends were 4 bases for V and 1 base for J; bases not matched to a gene: 8. The CDR3 spans 17 residues. Per the germline V gene, CDR1 is SGHRS and CDR2 is YFSETQ. CDR3 region: CASSVPRTGGGTDTQYF. Here the CDR3 DNA reads TGCGCCAGCAGCGTCCCCAGGACAGGGGGCGGCACAGATACGCAGTATTTT.

The genes are TRBV2 and TRBJ1-1; 10 bases agree with TRBD1. The CDR3 sequence is 15 residues long. V shed 5 bases, J shed 5 bases, and the junction held 8 bases outside the gene matches. Germline loops: CDR1 SNHLY, CDR2 FYNNEI. The CDR3 is CASSRQGAIATEAFF. The CDR3 DNA sequence: TGTGCCAGCAGTCGACAGGGGGCGATCGCGACTGAAGCTTTCTTT.

The chain is built from TRBV3-1 (or the pseudogene TRBV3-2) and TRBJ2-2, with 9 positions matching TRBD2. The trim removed 2 bases at V and 6 bases at J, leaving 10 bases unmatched. Germline-derived CDR1 and CDR2 are LGHDT and YNNKEL (reference sequence). The CDR3 is 17 residues long. CDR3 bases: TGTGCCAGCAGCCAAAGCCTCGGCGGGGGGGTCCCCGGGGAGCTGTTTTTT. Its protein is CASSQSLGGGVPGELFF.

CDR3 DNA: TGTGCCATCAGTGTAGAGCGGGGGGCCACTAGCACAGATACGCAGTATTTT. Translation: CAISVERGATSTDTQYF. This chain uses TRBV10-3 with TRBJ2-3; 9 nucleotides match TRBD2. The CDR3 spans 17 residues. Germline lookup yields CDR1 ENHRY and CDR2 SYGVKD. Germline trimming cut 4 bases from V and 0 bases from J; bases unmatched to any gene: 8.

V is TRBV10-3 and J is TRBJ2-5; D is perhaps TRBD2 (5 bases). Between the trimmed V and J ends, which lost 8 bases and 1 base, there was a span of 8 bases. Germline lookup yields CDR1 ENHRY and CDR2 SYGVKD. The CDR3 is made up of 12 amino acids. The CDR3 DNA is TGTGCCATCGGACTGCCCCAAGAGACCCAGTACTTC. This gives the protein CAIGLPQETQYF.

The chain uses TRBV6-5 and TRBJ1-1; D gene uncertain. Germline V gene lookup returns CDR1 MNHEY and CDR2 SVGAGI. The CDR3 runs 15 residues. Trimming cost V 0 bases and J 1 base, with 9 bases left between them. DNA for the CDR3: TGTGCCAGCAGTTACTCGACGTCAGGGAACACTGAAGCTTTCTTT. Residues: CASSYSTSGNTEAFF.

The rearrangement joins TRBV7-2 to TRBJ1-1; tentatively, D is TRBD1 (5 bases). V dropped 3 bases and J dropped 3 bases, with 14 bases sitting between them. The CDR3 is made up of 15 amino acids. The germline V gene has CDR1 SGHTA and CDR2 FQGNSA. The CDR3 reads CASSLVFSGDTEAFF. CDR3 nucleotide sequence: TGTGCCAGCAGCTTGGTTTTTTCGGGGGACACTGAAGCTTTCTTT.

DNA of the CDR3: TGTGCCAGCAGCTTGGGGGCCCGTTCAGATACGCAGTATTTT. This translates into CASSLGARSDTQYF. The V gene is TRBV7-2, the J gene TRBJ2-3; possibly TRBD1 for D (6 bases). In germline, CDR1 is SGHTA, CDR2 FQGNSA. The CDR3 runs 14 residues. Trimming took off 3 bases at V and 4 bases at J, with 11 bases between the two ends.

This clone was counted a single time. V is TRBV5-4 and J is TRBJ1-4; D might be TRBD1 (6 bases). Germline CDR1 and CDR2: SGHNT and YYREEE (reference sequence). V was clipped by 0 bases and J by 2 bases, with 11 bases between them. The CDR3 length is 16 residues. The CDR3 nucleotides read TGTGCCAGCAGCTTGGCGGGGGGCGGCACTAATGAAAAACTGTTTTTT. Translated: CASSLAGGGTNEKLFF.

The genes are TRBV19 and TRBJ1-5; D is perhaps TRBD1 (6 bases). Germline V CDR1 and CDR2: LNHDA, SQIVND (reference sequence). The CDR3 has 16 residues. Trimming cost V 2 bases and J 1 base, with 12 bases left between them. CDR3 in DNA: TGTGCCAGTAGTATATTTTTGACAGGCAGCAATCAGCCCCAGCATTTT. This encodes CASSIFLTGSNQPQHF.

The genes are TRBV7-7 and TRBJ2-7; D is unresolved. CDR3 length: 20 amino acids. V was pared by 5 bases and J by 1 base, with 30 bases between. CDR1 and CDR2 from the germline V gene are SSHAT and FNYEAQ (reference sequence). The CDR3 loop is CASSGLNRISGDCCSYEQYF. For the CDR3, the DNA is TGTGCCAGCAGCGGGTTGAACCGGATTTCCGGCGACTGCTGTTCCTACGAGCAGTACTTC.

The rearrangement links TRBV2 to TRBJ1-5; D unresolved. Germline V gene sequence: CDR1 SNHLY, CDR2 FYNNEI. With 4 bases removed from V and 5 bases from J, the gap between germline ends came to 6 bases. CDR3 length: 12 amino acids. Here the CDR3 reads CASSGRDQPQHF. The CDR3, as DNA: TGTGCCAGCAGTGGGCGGGATCAGCCCCAGCATTTT.

The V and J genes are TRBV5-1 and TRBJ1-3; D is perhaps TRBD1 (6 bases). The V and J ends lost 7 bases and 0 bases respectively, with 14 bases between them. The length of the CDR3 is 15 residues. From germline, CDR1 is SGHRS and CDR2 YFSETQ. The CDR3 spells CASRRGLNSGNTIYF. CDR3 bases: TGCGCCAGCCGCAGGGGATTAAACTCTGGAAACACCATATATTTT.

Comments on this clone: The same CDR3 arises from other DNA sequences in this sample as well. V is TRBV5-1 and J is TRBJ1-2, with D possibly being TRBD1 (6 bases). The CDR3 spans 14 residues. Germline CDR1 is SGHRS and CDR2 is YFSETQ. V was shortened by 4 bases and J by 11 bases, with 21 bases between the two germline ends. The chain's CDR3 is CASSPAQGTFSYTF. Here the CDR3 DNA reads TGCGCCAGCAGCCCAGCACAGGGTACGTTTTCATACACCTTC.

The chain has TRBV4-1 and TRBJ2-6; 9 positions agree with TRBD1. CDR1 is MGHRA and CDR2 is YSYEKL in the germline V gene. CDR3 length: 20 residues. V dropped 1 base and J dropped 4; count of bases not matched to a gene: 14. CDR3 amino acids: CASSQGIWGQGNSGANVLTF. The CDR3 nucleotides are TGCGCCAGCAGCCAAGGGATTTGGGGACAGGGTAATTCAGGGGCCAACGTCCTGACTTTC.

The chain is built from TRBV9 and TRBJ1-2; perhaps TRBD1 as D (5 bases). V was trimmed by 0 bases and J by 6 bases, leaving 18 bases between them. Germline CDR1 reads SGDLS; CDR2 reads YYNGEE. CDR3 length: 16 amino acids. CDR3 DNA: TGTGCCAGCAGCGTAGTACCGTCGGGGGGGAGAAATGGCTACACCTTC. Its protein is CASSVVPSGGRNGYTF.

This clone has a single count. V gene TRBV5-4 combines with J gene TRBJ1-3, with D perhaps TRBD1 (5 bases). This CDR3 contains 17 residues. CDR1 is SGHNT, CDR2 YYREEE, per germline (reference sequence). Deletions cut 7 bases from V and 2 bases from J, with 22 bases between. CDR3 sequence: CASGYAFGGGTGNTIYF. CDR3 in DNA: TGTGCCAGCGGCTATGCTTTTGGGGGGGGAACTGGAAACACCATATATTTT.

This chain joins TRBV3-1 (or the pseudogene TRBV3-2) and TRBJ1-5, with TRBD1 matching over 9 bases. CDR3 size: 17 residues. The ends lost 4 bases at V and 4 bases at J; junction bases unmatched: 11. CDR1 is LGHDT and CDR2 is YNNKEL in the germline V gene (reference sequence). CDR3 amino acids: CASSRASFDRGNQPQHF. CDR3 bases: TGTGCCAGCAGCCGAGCAAGCTTTGACAGGGGGAATCAGCCCCAGCATTTT.

The rearrangement uses TRBV6-5 and TRBJ2-1; 9 nucleotides agree with TRBD2. With V trimmed by 0 bases and J by 8 bases, 5 bases remained unmatched. CDR1 is MNHEY and CDR2 is SVGAGI in the germline V gene. The CDR3 length is 15 residues. CDR3 in DNA: TGTGCCAGCAGTTACTCAGGGACTAGCTGGCATGAGCAGTTCTTC. Translating it yields CASSYSGTSWHEQFF.

The chain links TRBV5-8 to TRBJ2-3; a possible D gene is TRBD2 (7 bases). V lost 4 bases and J lost 8, with 20 bases in between. This CDR3 comprises 15 residues. The germline CDR1 and CDR2 sequences are SGHTS and YDEGEE. CDR3 protein: CASSAPGRGLGTQYF. CDR3 nucleotides: TGTGCCAGCAGCGCCCCAGGGCGGGGGCTCGGTACGCAGTATTTT.

The V call is TRBV2, the J call TRBJ1-5; possibly TRBD1 for D (6 bases). Trimming took 7 bases from V and 6 from J, leaving 10 bases between them. CDR1 and CDR2 (germline): SNHLY, FYNNEI. The CDR3 has 12 residues. The CDR3 DNA reads as TGTGCCAGCAATGGACAGTCTCAGCCCCAGCATTTT. Translation: CASNGQSQPQHF.

This rearrangement joins TRBV27 to TRBJ1-1; TRBD1 matches at 7 bases. The germline V gene has CDR1 MNHEY and CDR2 SMNVEV (reference sequence). J was trimmed by 7 bases and V by 0 bases; bases with no gene match: 5. The CDR3 consists of 14 residues. In DNA form, the CDR3 reads TGTGCCAGCAGTTTATCAGGAGGGGACAGTGAAGCTTTCTTT. Protein sequence: CASSLSGGDSEAFF.

The chain employs TRBV19 and TRBJ1-1; 7 nucleotides align to TRBD1. The germline gives CDR1 LNHDA, CDR2 SQIVND (reference sequence). There are 16 residues in the CDR3. The J segment lost 1 base and the V segment lost 3 bases, leaving 8 bases of the junction unmatched. The CDR3 sequence: CASSIEAGGSNTEAFF. The CDR3 DNA reads as TGTGCCAGTAGTATTGAGGCAGGGGGTTCGAACACTGAAGCTTTCTTT.

The V and J genes are TRBV5-4 and TRBJ1-1, with TRBD1 identical over 7 bases. CDR3 length: 16 residues. Germline loops: CDR1 SGHNT, CDR2 YYREEE (reference sequence). The V and J ends lost 1 base and 4 bases, in that order; junction bases with no gene match: 10. This CDR3 is CASSLPTGRRGTEAFF. As DNA, the CDR3 is TGTGCCAGCAGCTTGCCGACAGGGCGGAGGGGCACTGAAGCTTTCTTT.

V is TRBV20-1 and J is TRBJ1-2, with D hard to call. Per germline, CDR1 DFQATT and CDR2 SNEGSKA (reference sequence). With 4 bases removed from V and 8 bases from J, the gap between germline ends came to 11 bases. This CDR3 is 11 amino acids long. The CDR3 DNA reads TGCAGTGCTATCCGAAGCGGGGGCTACACCTTC. Translation: CSAIRSGGYTF.

This clone was observed a single time. The rearrangement uses TRBV19 and TRBJ2-7; the match to TRBD2 covers 7 bases. The germline V gene has CDR1 LNHDA and CDR2 SQIVND (reference sequence). CDR3 size: 16 residues. Trimming removed 0 bases from V and 3 bases from J; junction bases left unmatched: 8. The CDR3 coding sequence is TGTGCCAGTAGTATAGAATCTAGCGGATACTTCTACGAGCAGTACTTC. Its translation: CASSIESSGYFYEQYF.

The chain is built from TRBV7-8 and TRBJ2-1, with 11 bases matching TRBD2. The J segment lost 14 bases and the V segment lost 5 bases, leaving 8 bases of the junction unmatched. In germline, CDR1 is SGHVS, CDR2 FQNEAQ. There are 13 residues in the CDR3. The CDR3 here is CASSPNSGGEKFF. Here the CDR3 DNA reads TGTGCCAGCAGCCCTAATAGCGGGGGGGAGAAGTTCTTC.